This T cell receptor beta chain was obtained from a study of blood T cell repertoires in COVID-19. TCRdb keeps only in-frame clones here, not all; method: immunoSEQ multiplex PCR. The table lists some 170,000 clones, more than 75% of them singletons. This CDR3 has 14 residues. V shed 7 bases and J shed 4 bases, with 14 bases lying between them. The germline gives CDR1 MDHEN, CDR2 SYDVKM. Individuals aged 18 to 89 years were recruited from approximately 22 US areas. The chain recombines TRBV28 with TRBJ1-3; a weak D match, TRBD1 (6 bases). Sequencing input: PBMCs or T cells enriched from blood (not recorded which). The clonotype comes from a woman between 45 and 60 years old who had recovered from COVID-19. CDR3 amino acids: CASNDQGRGNTIYF. CDR3 bases: TGTGCCAGCAATGACCAGGGGCGCGGAAACACCATATATTTT.